This paragraph reports one TCR beta chain. Its antigen is unidentified. The CDR3 contains 14 residues. The V end lost 5 bases, the J end lost 6 bases, and 11 bases lay between the germline ends. The germline CDR1 and CDR2 sequences are SEHNR and FQNEAQ (reference sequence). These data are taken from a study of T-cell reconstitution after alpha-beta-depleted transplantation in children. Whole-study findings and limits: Recipient T cells and thymic progenitors that survived gave rise to the high TCRbeta diversity observed at day 60 in some patients. Hyperexpanded clones declined; after one year, newly produced T cells mostly supplied diversity. Several hundred expanded graft clones reportedly gave rise to the alpha-beta T cells present about two months after transplant.

Library preparation (for TCRbeta) was performed with unique molecular identifiers. TCRdb reprocessed the PCR reads with MiXCR, giving one entry per CDR3 protein. The sample includes some 830,000 distinct CDR3 sequences, about 16% seen only once; the top ten take about 4.6%. The rearrangement joins TRBV7-9 to TRBJ1-6; weak D call: TRBD1 (6 bases). The clonotype was recovered from a male patient younger than 18 who had a stem cell transplant for acute lymphoblastic leukemia, so the T cells may come from the graft donor. The starting material was PBMCs, mostly from graft donor cells, obtained 360 days after TCRalphabeta/CD19-depleted stem cell transplant. CDR3 nucleotide sequence: TGTGCCAGCAGCCGACGGGGGGCTAATTCACCCCTCCACTTT. Its protein is CASSRRGANSPLHF.